The sequence of this T cell receptor beta chain was determined in a study of cytomegalovirus exposure and HLA in healthy donors. Turning to the study itself: From 150 million to 200 million T cells, an earlier analysis saw under 140 million unique TCR beta sequences.

Germline assignment: CDR1 SGDLS and CDR2 YYNGEE. This CDR3 spans 16 amino acids. Study outcomes and limitations: A later look showed TCR association rates differing by HLA locus, highest for DRB1 and lowest for HLA-C. Many donors shared some public TCRs, even though most TCR sequences were rare. The study flagged approximately 180 TCR beta chains as cytomegalovirus-associated.

Regarding this clone: Its specificity is not known.

PCR used 60 Vbeta primers and 13 Jbeta primers. The protocol was immunoSEQ multiplex PCR, while the TCRdb copy is restricted to in-frame clones and leaves out a portion. Here the sample spans about 95,000 clones, about 74% being singletons. The sequencing input was PBMCs. The chain is built from TRBV9 and TRBJ2-5; the match to TRBD2 covers 11 bases. The last part of the DNA fits TRBJ2-7 better; the J call may be wrong. The origin of this receptor is a woman in her forties or fifties in good health and CMV-seropositive. DNA for the CDR3: TGTGCCAGCAGCCGCCGACTAGCGGGGAGAATCTACGAGCAGTACTTC. Protein sequence: CASSRRLAGRIYEQYF.